The 14 T cell receptor beta chains listed next were all sequenced from one sample in a study of neurological immune-mediated disorders. Time point: longitudinal time-point 3. One entry per CDR3 protein results from TCRdb running MiXCR on the 5' RACE reads. The table shows more than 100,000 distinct CDR3 sequences, with roughly a tenth occurring only once. Material: PBMCs. These receptor sequences come from a female donor with HTLV-1-associated myelopathy (HAM/TSP).

This clonotype was counted many times. The chain is built from TRBV7-2 and TRBJ2-1; the D is unclear. The V and J ends lost 5 bases and 8 bases respectively, with 13 bases between them. Looked up from germline, CDR1 is SGHTA and CDR2 is FQGNSA. CDR3 length: 13 amino acids. The CDR3 protein is CASSPRYSDEQFF. The CDR3 nucleotides read TGTGCCAGCAGCCCCAGGTATTCGGATGAGCAGTTCTTC.

This clonotype was detected ten times or more. The gene calls are TRBV5-1 and TRBJ2-2, with D uncertain. Germline V gives CDR1 SGHRS, CDR2 YFSETQ. This CDR3 is built from 16 residues. Deletions cut 3 bases from V and 4 bases from J, with 16 bases between. The CDR3 DNA reads as TGCGCCAGCAGCTCCGAGGTTAAGGCCCCCACCGGGGAGCTGTTTTTT. This codes for CASSSEVKAPTGELFF.

The chain has TRBV7-9 and TRBJ2-7; perhaps TRBD2 as D (5 bases). Germline values: CDR1 SEHNR, CDR2 FQNEAQ (reference sequence). This CDR3 comprises 13 residues. The V and J ends lost 3 bases and 3 bases respectively, with 9 bases between them. The CDR3 nucleotides read TGTGCCAGCAGCTTTGCGGGTGTCTACGAGCAGTACTTC. Translating it yields CASSFAGVYEQYF.

This clonotype was seen repeatedly, ten times or more. The chain joins TRBV5-1 to TRBJ2-2, with D possibly matching TRBD2 (7 bases). Germline CDR1 reads SGHRS; CDR2 reads YFSETQ. This CDR3 has 17 residues. The V end was cut by 1 base, the J end by 4 bases, with 17 bases between. The CDR3 reads CASSLSSKGGSTGELFF. CDR3 DNA sequence: TGCGCCAGCAGCTTGTCTAGCAAGGGGGGGTCCACCGGGGAGCTGTTTTTT.

This clonotype occurred many times. The chain joins TRBV28 to TRBJ2-2; 11 bases are shared with TRBD1. The germline gives CDR1 MDHEN, CDR2 SYDVKM. The trim removed 5 bases at V and 6 bases at J, leaving 8 bases unmatched. The CDR3 covers 16 residues. CDR3 in amino acids: CASSPAGTGGAGELFF. In DNA, the CDR3 is TGTGCCAGCAGTCCGGCCGGGACAGGGGGAGCCGGGGAGCTGTTTTTT.

This clonotype was counted ten times or more. The J gene is TRBJ2-6, the V gene TRBV5-1; D not resolved. The length of the CDR3 is 15 residues. The V end was cut by 0 bases, the J end by 0 bases, with 4 bases between. Germline V CDR1 and CDR2: SGHRS, YFSETQ. CDR3 residues: CASSLESSGANVLTF. The CDR3 DNA follows: TGCGCCAGCAGCTTGGAGAGCTCTGGGGCCAACGTCCTGACTTTC.

This clonotype occurred many times. The chain has TRBV5-1 and TRBJ2-7; D is unresolved. This CDR3 is 14 amino acids long. The V and J ends lost 2 bases and 0 bases respectively, with 9 bases between them. Germline CDR1 is SGHRS and CDR2 is YFSETQ. The CDR3 here is CASSLEQPSYEQYF. As DNA, the CDR3 is TGCGCCAGCAGCTTAGAACAGCCCTCCTACGAGCAGTACTTC.

The sample holds many counts of this clonotype. The chain couples TRBV12-3 or TRBV12-4 to TRBJ2-3, with a tentative D call TRBD1 (6 bases). The ends were cut back, 1 base at V and 6 bases at J, with 20 bases in the middle. CDR3 size: 17 residues. The DNA for the CDR3 is TGTGCCAGCAGTTTAGGAGTGACCAGGGGTCTGCCCGATACGCAGTATTTT. Protein: CASSLGVTRGLPDTQYF.

This clonotype was seen repeatedly, ten times or more. The rearrangement uses TRBV20-1 and TRBJ2-7; 9 positions match TRBD1. Per germline, CDR1 DFQATT and CDR2 SNEGSKA (reference sequence). J was trimmed by 2 bases and V by 5 bases; bases with no gene match: 4. The CDR3 runs 13 residues. CDR3 nucleotide sequence: TGCAGTGCTCCGGGACAGGGACCCTACGAGCAGTACTTC. Protein product: CSAPGQGPYEQYF.

This clonotype was seen ten or more times. The chain is built from TRBV20-1 and TRBJ1-4; D gene uncertain. V was clipped by 1 base and J by 4 bases, with 10 bases between them. Germline CDR1 and CDR2: DFQATT and SNEGSKA (reference sequence). The CDR3 runs 14 residues. The CDR3 spells CSARGWRINEKLFF. The CDR3 nucleotides read TGCAGTGCTAGAGGATGGCGGATTAATGAAAAACTGTTTTTT.

This clonotype has at least ten counts. This sequence joins TRBV5-1 and TRBJ2-7, with D uncertain. Germline V gene sequence: CDR1 SGHRS, CDR2 YFSETQ. Deletions cut 0 bases from V and 0 bases from J, with 7 bases between. The CDR3 contains 14 residues. Here the CDR3 reads CASSLAEYSYEQYF. The CDR3 bases are TGCGCCAGCAGCTTGGCAGAATACTCCTACGAGCAGTACTTC. Full variable domain (rest looked up from reference TRBV5-1 and TRBJ2-7): KAGVTQTPRYLIKTRGQQVTLSCSPISGHRSVSWYQQTPGQGLQFLFEYFSETQRNKGNFPGRFSGRQFSNSRSEMNVSTLELGDSALYLCASSLAEYSYEQYFGPGTRLTVT.

Ten or more counts support this clonotype. The chain employs TRBV6-4 and TRBJ1-5; D remains ambiguous. V lost 0 bases and J lost 7, with 1 base in between. The CDR3 is 11 amino acids. Germline V gene data show CDR1 as MRHNA and CDR2 as SNTAGT. The CDR3 DNA follows: TGTGCCAGCAGTGACTCCCAGCCCCAGCATTTT. Amino acid sequence: CASSDSQPQHF.

The gene calls are TRBV11-2 and TRBJ2-3; tentative D call: TRBD1 (6 bases). Trimming shortened V by 8 bases and J by 2 bases, and 11 bases separated the two germline ends. The CDR3 runs to 13 residues. Germline V gene data show CDR1 as SGHAT and CDR2 as FQNNGV. CDR3 protein: CASRMGATDTQYF. The DNA for the CDR3 is TGTGCCAGCCGGATGGGGGCCACAGATACGCAGTATTTT.

This clonotype was detected a few times. A read error may explain this, as a much larger clone is one base away. The chain links TRBV5-1 to TRBJ2-3; a weak D match, TRBD1 (5 bases). CDR1 is SGHRS and CDR2 is YFSETQ in the germline V gene. V lost 6 bases and J 9 bases, leaving 17 bases between the germline ends. The CDR3 loop spans 13 amino acids. The CDR3 region is CASTMRTGDTQYF. As DNA, the CDR3 is TGCGCCAGCACTATGCGAACAGGTGACACGCAGTATTTT.